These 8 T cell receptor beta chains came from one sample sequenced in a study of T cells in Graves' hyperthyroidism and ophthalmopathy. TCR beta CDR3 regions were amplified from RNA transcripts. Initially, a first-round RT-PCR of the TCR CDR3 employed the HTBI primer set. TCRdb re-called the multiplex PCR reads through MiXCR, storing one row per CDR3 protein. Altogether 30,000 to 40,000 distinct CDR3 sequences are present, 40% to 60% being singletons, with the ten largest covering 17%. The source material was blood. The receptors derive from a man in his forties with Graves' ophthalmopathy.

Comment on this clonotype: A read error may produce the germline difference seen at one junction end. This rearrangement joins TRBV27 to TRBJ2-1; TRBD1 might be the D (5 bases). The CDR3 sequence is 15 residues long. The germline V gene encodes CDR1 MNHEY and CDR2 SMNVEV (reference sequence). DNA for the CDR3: TGTGCCAGCAGTTACGACAGTGCCCCCTACGATGAGCAGTTCTTC. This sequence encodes CASSYDSAPYDEQFF.

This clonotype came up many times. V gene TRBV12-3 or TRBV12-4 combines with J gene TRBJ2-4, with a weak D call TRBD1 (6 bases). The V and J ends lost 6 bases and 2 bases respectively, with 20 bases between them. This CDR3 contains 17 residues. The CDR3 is CASSNRVLRYSKNIQYF. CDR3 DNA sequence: TGTGCCAGCAGCAACAGGGTTTTGCGTTATTCCAAAAACATTCAGTACTTC.

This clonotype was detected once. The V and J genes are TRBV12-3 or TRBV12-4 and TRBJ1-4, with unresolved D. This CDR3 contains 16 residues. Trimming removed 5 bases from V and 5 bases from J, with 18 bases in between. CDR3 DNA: TGTGCCAGCAGTACCCTCGGGAGCACATCAAATGAAAAACTGTTTTTT. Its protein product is CASSTLGSTSNEKLFF.

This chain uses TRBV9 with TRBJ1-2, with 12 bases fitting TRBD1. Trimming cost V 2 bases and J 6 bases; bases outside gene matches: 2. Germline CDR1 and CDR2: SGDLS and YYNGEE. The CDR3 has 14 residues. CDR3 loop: CASSVGQGANGYTF. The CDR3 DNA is TGTGCCAGCAGCGTGGGACAGGGGGCAAATGGCTACACCTTC.

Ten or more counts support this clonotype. The CDR3 coding sequence is TGCGCCAGCAGCTTGGATGGGAACCCTACTTACAATGAGCAGTTCTTC. Protein product: CASSLDGNPTYNEQFF. V gene TRBV5-1 combines with J gene TRBJ2-1; no clear D gene. This CDR3 comprises 16 residues. Germline V gives CDR1 SGHRS, CDR2 YFSETQ. V was clipped by 0 bases and J by 4 bases, with 14 bases between them.

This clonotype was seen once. The CDR3 nucleotides read TGTGCCAGCAGTTACGGCCCCACAGGGCGAGATACGCAGTATTTT. Amino acids: CASSYGPTGRDTQYF. V is TRBV6-5 and J is TRBJ2-3; D is possibly TRBD1 (6 bases). CDR1 is MNHEY, CDR2 SVGAGI, per germline. With 2 bases removed from V and 5 bases from J, the gap between germline ends came to 14 bases. CDR3 length: 15 residues.

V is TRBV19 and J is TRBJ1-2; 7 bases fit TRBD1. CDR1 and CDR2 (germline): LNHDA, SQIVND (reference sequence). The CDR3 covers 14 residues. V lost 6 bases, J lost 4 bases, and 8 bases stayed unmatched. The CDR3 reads CASSARGRFYGYTF. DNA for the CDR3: TGTGCCAGTAGCGCGAGGGGGCGCTTCTATGGCTACACCTTC.

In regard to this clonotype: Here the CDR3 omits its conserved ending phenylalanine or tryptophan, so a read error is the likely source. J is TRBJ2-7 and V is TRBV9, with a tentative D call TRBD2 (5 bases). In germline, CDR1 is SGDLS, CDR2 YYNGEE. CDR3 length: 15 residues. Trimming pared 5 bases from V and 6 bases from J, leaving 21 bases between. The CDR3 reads CASSQGPGSQTEQYL. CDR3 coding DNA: TGTGCCAGCAGTCAAGGTCCGGGGTCTCAAACCGAGCAGTACCTC.